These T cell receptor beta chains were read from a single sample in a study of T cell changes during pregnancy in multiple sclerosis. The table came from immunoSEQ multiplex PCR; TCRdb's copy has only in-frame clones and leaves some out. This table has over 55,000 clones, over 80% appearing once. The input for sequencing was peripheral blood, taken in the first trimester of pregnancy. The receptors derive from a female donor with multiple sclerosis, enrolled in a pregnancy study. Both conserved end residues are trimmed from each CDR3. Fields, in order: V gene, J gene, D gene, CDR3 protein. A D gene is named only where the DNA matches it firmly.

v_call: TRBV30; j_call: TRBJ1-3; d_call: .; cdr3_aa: ALQRGRSGNTIY
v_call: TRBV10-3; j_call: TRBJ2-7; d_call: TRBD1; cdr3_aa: AITGTGGSGEQY
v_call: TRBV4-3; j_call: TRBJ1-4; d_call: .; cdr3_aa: ASSLGLNLEKLF
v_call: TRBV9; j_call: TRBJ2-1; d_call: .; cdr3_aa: ASSVRRGLNNEQF
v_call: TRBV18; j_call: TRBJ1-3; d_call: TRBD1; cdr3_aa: ASSPKTGSSGNTIY
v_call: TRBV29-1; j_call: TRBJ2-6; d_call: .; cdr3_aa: SVLIWGDSGANVLT
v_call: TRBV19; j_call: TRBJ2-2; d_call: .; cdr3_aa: ASTPGGPLGGELF
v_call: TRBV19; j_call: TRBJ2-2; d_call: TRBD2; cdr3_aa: ASIPVAGGPSGELF
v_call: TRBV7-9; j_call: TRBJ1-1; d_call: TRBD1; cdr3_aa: ASSARTGDEAF
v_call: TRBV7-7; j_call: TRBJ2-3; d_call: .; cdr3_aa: ASSFGLGDTQY
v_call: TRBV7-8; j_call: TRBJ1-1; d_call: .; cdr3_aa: ASSTRREITEAF
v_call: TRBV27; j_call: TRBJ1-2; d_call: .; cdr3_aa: ASMGGRYGYT
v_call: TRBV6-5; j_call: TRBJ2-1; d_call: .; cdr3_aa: ASSYSASSNEQF
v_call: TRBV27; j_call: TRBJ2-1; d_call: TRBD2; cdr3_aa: ASSLSRTEREGLF
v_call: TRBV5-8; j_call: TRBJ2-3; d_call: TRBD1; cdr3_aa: ASKAWQGVSDTQY
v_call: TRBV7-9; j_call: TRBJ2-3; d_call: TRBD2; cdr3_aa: ASTVGTSGGKDTQY
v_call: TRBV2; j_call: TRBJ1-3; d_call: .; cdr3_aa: ASNSGMTGNTIY
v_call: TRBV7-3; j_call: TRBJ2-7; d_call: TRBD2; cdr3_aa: ASSLESAGGFPYEQY
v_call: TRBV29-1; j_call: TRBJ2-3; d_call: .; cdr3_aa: SAEGGAGRSTDTQY
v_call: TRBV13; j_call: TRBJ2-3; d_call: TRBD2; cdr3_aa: ASSSGLAGAGDTQY
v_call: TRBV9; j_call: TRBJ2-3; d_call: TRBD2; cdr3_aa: ASSVSGLAGETDTQY
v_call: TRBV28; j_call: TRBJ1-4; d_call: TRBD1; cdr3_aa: ASSLRTGGVKKLF
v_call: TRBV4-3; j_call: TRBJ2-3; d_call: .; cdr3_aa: ASSQDWSGGASGTDTQY
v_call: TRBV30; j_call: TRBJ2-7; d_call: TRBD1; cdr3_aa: AWSILGQPFTYEQY
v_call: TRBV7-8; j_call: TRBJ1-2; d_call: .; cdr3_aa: ASSSPTRKGSGTDGYT
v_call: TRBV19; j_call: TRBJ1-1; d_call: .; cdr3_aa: ASSIYAGLNTEAF
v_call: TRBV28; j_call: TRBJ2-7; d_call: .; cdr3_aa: ASNRHSSYEQY
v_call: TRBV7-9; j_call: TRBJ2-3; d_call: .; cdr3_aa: ASSSSQGGKRDTQY
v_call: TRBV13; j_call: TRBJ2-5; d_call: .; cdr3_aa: ASSWQKQETQY
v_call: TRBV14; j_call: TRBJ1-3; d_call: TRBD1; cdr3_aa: ASSLWTGETGNTIY
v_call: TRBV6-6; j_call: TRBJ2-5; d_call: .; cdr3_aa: ASLSGRGETQY